The rows below give T cell receptor beta chains drawn from one sample of a study of CD8+ T cells in alopecia areata. Generated by immunoSEQ multiplex PCR, the TCRdb table keeps only in-frame clones and is missing some. The table lists 150,000 to 200,000 clones, roughly 65% of them singletons. Sequenced here: CD4+ T cells sorted from blood, sampled at week 4, from a patient treated with tofacitinib. These receptor sequences come from a human donor with alopecia areata. CDR3s include the opening cysteine and the closing phenylalanine or tryptophan. The order of the fields is D gene, clone size, V gene, J gene, CDR3 DNA, CDR3 protein. The D gene is left open where the match is weak. Clone size, where shown, is once, few, many, or a class for clones that have expanded.

TRBD1	.	TRBV6-6	TRBJ2-2	TGTGCCAGCAGTCGGACCGACAGGGATCACACCGGGGAGCTGTTTTTT	CASSRTDRDHTGELFF
TRBD1	.	TRBV7-3	TRBJ1-1	TGTGCCAGCAGCCCGACAGGGGTTACTGAAGCTTTCTTT	CASSPTGVTEAFF
TRBD1	.	TRBV6-1	TRBJ2-7	TGTGCCAGCACGACTGACAGGGCTGCCTACGAGCAGTACTTC	CASTTDRAAYEQYF
.	few	TRBV19	TRBJ2-6	TGTGCCAGTAGTATATGGCCGGATGGGGCCAACGTCCTGACTTTC	CASSIWPDGANVLTF
.	.	TRBV5-1	TRBJ1-1	TGCGCCAGCAGCATTGCCCTGGGCTCTGAAGCTTTCTTT	CASSIALGSEAFF
TRBD1	.	TRBV7-2	TRBJ2-2	TGTGCCAGCAGCAAACGACAGGGGGCTTACACCGGGGAGCTGTTTTTT	CASSKRQGAYTGELFF
TRBD1	once	TRBV30	TRBJ2-2	TGTGCCTGGAAAAAGACAGGGGGCATCACCGGGGAGCTGTTTTTT	CAWKKTGGITGELFF
TRBD2	.	TRBV18	TRBJ2-1	TGTGCCAGCTCTCCCCAACTTGGGGGGGAGTTCTTC	CASSPQLGGEFF
.	few	TRBV30	TRBJ1-2	TGTGCCTGGAGTAACTATGGCTACACCTTC	CAWSNYGYTF
.	.	TRBV7-3	TRBJ2-2	TGTGCCAGCAGCTTAACGGGTCGACCAGGGAACACCGGGGAGCTGTTTTTT	CASSLTGRPGNTGELFF
.	.	TRBV6-6	TRBJ2-2	TGTGCCAGTTTGGGGAATTTCGGGACCGGGGAGCTGTTTTTT	CASLGNFGTGELFF
.	.	TRBV25-1	TRBJ2-1	TGTGCCAGCAGTGAATGGGGTTCGGGGGAAGACGAGCAGTTCTTC	CASSEWGSGEDEQFF
.	.	TRBV4-2	TRBJ1-2	TGTGCCAGCAGCGTTCTGGACGGTAACTATGGCTACACCTTC	CASSVLDGNYGYTF
TRBD1	.	TRBV2	TRBJ2-2	TGTGCCAGCACGCAGGACAGGGTGAAGAGCGGGGAGCTGTTTTTT	CASTQDRVKSGELFF
TRBD1	.	TRBV7-2	TRBJ2-7	TGTGCCAGCAGCTCGGGACAGACCTACGAGCAGTACTTC	CASSSGQTYEQYF
TRBD2	.	TRBV10-3	TRBJ2-1	TGTGCCATCAGTGACTATCTAGCGGGGGGAGGTAATGAGCAGTTCTTC	CAISDYLAGGGNEQFF
.	few	TRBV5-1	TRBJ2-5	TGCGCCAGCAGCTTGGAAGGGGAGACCCAGTACTTC	CASSLEGETQYF
.	.	TRBV29-1	TRBJ2-7	TGCAGCGTTGAATGGGAGATCGAGCAGTACTTC	CSVEWEIEQYF
.	.	TRBV5-1	TRBJ2-7	TGCGCCAGCAGCTGGACCGGTGGAGCCTACGAGCAGTACTTC	CASSWTGGAYEQYF
.	.	TRBV7-8	TRBJ2-4	TGTGCCAGCAGCTCGACAGCCCACGAGGGGTACATTCAGTACTTC	CASSSTAHEGYIQYF
TRBD2	few	TRBV7-6	TRBJ2-2	TGTGCCAGCACCCGAGCGGGGGGGCAAACCGGGGAGCTGTTTTTT	CASTRAGGQTGELFF
TRBD1	.	TRBV29-1	TRBJ2-3	TGCAGCGTGAAACATGGACAGGGTAGCACAGATACGCAGTATTTT	CSVKHGQGSTDTQYF
.	.	TRBV5-1	TRBJ1-1	TGCGCCAGCAGCTCCACGATTGGCACTGAAGCTTTCTTT	CASSSTIGTEAFF
TRBD1	.	TRBV6-5	TRBJ1-6	TGTGCCAGCAGTAACTCAGGGGGCCTTTCACCCCTCCACTTT	CASSNSGGLSPLHF
.	.	TRBV2	TRBJ2-1	TGTGCCAGCAGAAAGTACAATGAGCAGTTCTTC	CASRKYNEQFF
TRBD1	few	TRBV15	TRBJ1-5	TGTGCCACCAGCAGACCACAGGGGCTAAATCAGCCCCAGCATTTT	CATSRPQGLNQPQHF
.	few	TRBV5-1	TRBJ2-5	TGCGCCAGCAGCGACCAAGAGACCCAGTACTTC	CASSDQETQYF
TRBD1	few	TRBV29-1	TRBJ1-5	TGCAGCGCCGGGACAGGGAAGGATCAGCCCCAGCATTTT	CSAGTGKDQPQHF
.	few	TRBV7-2	TRBJ1-5	TGTGCCAGCAGCTTAACGCGGGATCAGCCCCAGCATTTT	CASSLTRDQPQHF
.	.	TRBV18	TRBJ2-1	TGTGCCAGCTCACCAAGGGACCAGGGGAGTGAGCAGTTCTTC	CASSPRDQGSEQFF
.	.	TRBV29-1	TRBJ1-2	TGCAGCTTGGGGGCGGGCCTCGGCTACACCTTC	CSLGAGLGYTF
.	.	TRBV7-9	TRBJ2-5	TGTGCCAGCAGCAAGCAGAGGGCGGCGGAGACCCAGTACTTC	CASSKQRAAETQYF
.	.	TRBV29-1	TRBJ2-4	TGCAGCGTCAGGGTAGCCAAAAACATTCAGTACTTC	CSVRVAKNIQYF
.	.	TRBV7-9	TRBJ2-2	TGTGCCAGCATCACAGGGTTTGGGAACACCGGGGAGCTGTTTTTT	CASITGFGNTGELFF
.	.	TRBV30	TRBJ2-7	TGTGCCTGGAGTCCCCGCTCCTACGAGCAGTACTTC	CAWSPRSYEQYF
.	.	TRBV30	TRBJ1-1	TGTGCCTGGAGTAGGGGGGTTGTGAACACTGAAGCTTTCTTT	CAWSRGVVNTEAFF
.	.	TRBV30	TRBJ1-5	TGTGCCTGGAGTTTACACGGAGCCCTATCCAATCAGCCCCAGCATTTT	CAWSLHGALSNQPQHF
.	.	TRBV5-1	TRBJ1-1	TGCGCCAGCAGCTTGCCAGGTGGCAGCACTGAAGCTTTCTTT	CASSLPGGSTEAFF
TRBD1	.	TRBV6-1	TRBJ1-6	TGTGCCAGCAGTGCCCGGACAGGGGGAAATTCACCCCTCCACTTT	CASSARTGGNSPLHF
.	.	TRBV30	TRBJ2-3	TGTGCCTGGAGTGTAATGGATACGCAGTATTTT	CAWSVMDTQYF
.	.	TRBV30	TRBJ2-4	TGTGCCTGGAGTGACCCCACCCTGTACTTC	CAWSDPTLYF
TRBD2	.	TRBV30	TRBJ2-5	TGTGCCTTGGGACTAGGCCGGGAGACCCAGTACTTC	CALGLGRETQYF
TRBD1	few	TRBV10-3	TRBJ1-1	TGTGCCATCAGCGACAGGGAGGGGACTGAAGCTTTCTTT	CAISDREGTEAFF
TRBD2	once	TRBV5-4	TRBJ2-2	TGTGCCAGCAGCTTGGCTAGCGGGGGGGCCACCGGGGAGCTGTTTTTT	CASSLASGGATGELFF
.	once	TRBV5-1	TRBJ2-7	TGCGCCAGCAGCTTGGTATCCGACTACGAGCAGTACTTC	CASSLVSDYEQYF